This T cell receptor beta chain was captured in a study of graft-versus-host responses after intestinal transplantation. Study background: Transplants were multivisceral, liver-intestinal, or isolated intestinal.

TCRdb's table, derived via immunoSEQ multiplex PCR, lists solely in-frame clones and lacks some. The sample carries about 97,000 clones, more than 80% recorded once. Note on this clone: Its antigen is unidentified. Other DNA sequences in the same sample also yield this CDR3.

The length of the CDR3 is 14 residues. V shed 5 bases, J shed 2 bases, and the junction held 3 bases outside the gene matches. CDR1 is SGHAT, CDR2 FQNNGV, per germline. Study observations and caveats: GvH clones were identified in recipient marrow, with some first appearing in ileum or blood. Peak GvH clone levels in circulation were associated with early post-transplant HvG declines. Allografts carried high graft-versus-host to host-versus-graft clonal ratios in patients having graft-donor T cell macrochimerism.

The sample here was PBMCs, taken about 450 days after intestinal transplant. V is TRBV11-2 and J is TRBJ2-4; 7 bases are shared with TRBD1. This receptor was identified in a human patient who received an intestinal transplant, so some T cells may come from the graft donor. The CDR3 is CASSPRGTKNIQYF. CDR3 in DNA: TGTGCCAGCAGCCCCAGGGGGACCAAAAACATTCAGTACTTC.